This T cell receptor beta chain was identified during a study of identical twins. TCRdb re-analysed the 5' RACE reads in MiXCR, keeping a single row per CDR3 protein. The sample yields approximately 630,000 distinct CDR3 sequences, 7.1% seen once. Germline lookup yields CDR1 SEHNR and CDR2 FQNEAQ (reference sequence). V was trimmed by 5 bases and J by 0 bases, leaving 12 bases between them. CDR3 length equals 15 residues. This clonotype was detected many times. What it binds is not known. Study-wide findings and caveats: Partial confounding of zero-insertion analyses by invariant MAIT and iNKT cells was possible.

These data were also reused for a study on yellow fever vaccine responses in identical twins.

The clonotype originates from a woman younger than 30 in good health. The V gene is TRBV7-9, the J gene TRBJ2-3; weak D call: TRBD1 (6 bases). The sample comprised PBMCs. This CDR3 reads CASSTGTSSTDTQYF. CDR3 in DNA: TGTGCCAGCAGCACCGGGACATCTAGCACAGATACGCAGTATTTT.